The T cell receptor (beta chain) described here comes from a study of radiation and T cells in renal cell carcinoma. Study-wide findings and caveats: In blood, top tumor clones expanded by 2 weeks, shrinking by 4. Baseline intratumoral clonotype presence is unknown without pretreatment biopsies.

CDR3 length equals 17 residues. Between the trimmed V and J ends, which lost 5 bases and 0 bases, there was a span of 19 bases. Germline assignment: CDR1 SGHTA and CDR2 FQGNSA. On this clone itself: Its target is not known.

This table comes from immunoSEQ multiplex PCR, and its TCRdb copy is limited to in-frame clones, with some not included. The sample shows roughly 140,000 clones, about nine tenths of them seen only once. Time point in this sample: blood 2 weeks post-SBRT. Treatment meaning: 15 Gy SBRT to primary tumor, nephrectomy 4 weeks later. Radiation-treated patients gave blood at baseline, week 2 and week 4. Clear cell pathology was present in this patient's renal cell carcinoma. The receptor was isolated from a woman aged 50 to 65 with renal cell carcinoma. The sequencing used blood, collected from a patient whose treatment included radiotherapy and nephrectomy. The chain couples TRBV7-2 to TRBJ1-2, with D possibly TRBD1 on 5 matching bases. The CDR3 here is CASSTMGGIQSNYGYTF. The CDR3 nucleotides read TGTGCCAGCAGCACAATGGGGGGGATACAATCTAACTATGGCTACACCTTC.